These 32 T cell receptor beta chains were sequenced from one sample in a study of blood T cell repertoires in COVID-19. Assay used: immunoSEQ multiplex PCR; TCRdb lists only in-frame clones, some missing. The repertoire has approximately 300,000 clones, 75% to 95% of them found once; the top ten carry 6.5% to 8%. Sequenced input: peripheral blood. The receptors here all came from a woman aged 25-40 years with COVID-19, enrolled during active disease.

V and J are TRBV7-9 and TRBJ2-5; no definite D call. The CDR3 consists of 14 residues. The germline V gene encodes CDR1 SEHNR and CDR2 FQNEAQ (reference sequence). V was pared by 8 bases and J by 2 bases, with 15 bases between. The CDR3: CASSLQTVQETQYF. CDR3 coding DNA: TGTGCCAGCTCGCTCCAAACAGTTCAAGAGACCCAGTACTTC. The full variable domain, its missing parts supplied by reference TRBV7-9 and TRBJ2-5, is DTGVSQNPRHKITKRGQNVTFRCDPISEHNRLYWYRQTLGQGPEFLTYFQNEAQLEKSRLLSDRFSAERPKGSFSTLEIQRTEQGDSAMYLCASSLQTVQETQYFGPGTRLLVL.

The chain carries TRBV2 and TRBJ1-3; a possible D gene is TRBD1 (6 bases). Germline V CDR1 and CDR2: SNHLY, FYNNEI. The CDR3 has 14 amino acids. V was clipped by 5 bases and J by 2 bases, with 10 bases between them. CDR3 amino acids: CASSTGLAGNTIYF. The CDR3 DNA is TGTGCCAGCAGTACAGGGTTAGCTGGAAACACCATATATTTT.

Comments on this clone: Other DNA sequences within the sample encode an identical CDR3. The chain recombines TRBV9 with TRBJ2-7, with unresolved D. Deletions cut 0 bases from V and 3 bases from J, with 10 bases between. CDR3 length: 14 amino acids. CDR1 is SGDLS and CDR2 is YYNGEE in the germline V gene. The CDR3 reads CASSVGGEGYEQYF. In nucleotides, the CDR3 is TGTGCCAGCAGCGTAGGAGGAGAAGGCTACGAGCAGTACTTC.

The genes are TRBV27 and TRBJ1-1; possible D gene TRBD1, 6 bases. The length of the CDR3 is 14 residues. Trimming removed 0 bases from V and 5 bases from J, with 10 bases in between. Per the germline V gene, CDR1 is MNHEY and CDR2 is SMNVEV (reference sequence). The CDR3 nucleotides are TGTGCCAGCAGTTTATCGGGGGCTCCGACTGAAGCTTTCTTT. Translating gives CASSLSGAPTEAFF.

This chain connects TRBV6-5 to TRBJ2-7; D possibly corresponds to TRBD2 (6 bases). The CDR3 runs to 13 residues. Germline V gives CDR1 MNHEY, CDR2 SVGAGI. V gave up 0 bases and J gave up 8 bases, with 11 bases separating them. The CDR3 nucleotides read TGTGCCAGCAGTTACTCGACGGCGGGGAAGCAGTACTTC. This gives the protein CASSYSTAGKQYF.

Comment on this clone: Other DNA sequences of this sample code for an identical CDR3. This sequence joins TRBV5-1 and TRBJ2-7; D is perhaps TRBD1 (5 bases). Trimming stripped 4 bases from V and 0 bases from J, with 11 bases between. The CDR3 consists of 14 residues. Per germline, CDR1 SGHRS and CDR2 YFSETQ. The CDR3 nucleotides are TGCGCCAGCAGCCCTGGCCAGGGCTCCTACGAGCAGTACTTC. Translation: CASSPGQGSYEQYF.

This chain connects TRBV5-1 to TRBJ1-4, with TRBD1 as a possible D gene (5 bases). The germline V gene has CDR1 SGHRS and CDR2 YFSETQ. Trimming removed 0 bases from V and 2 bases from J, with 8 bases in between. The CDR3 totals 15 residues. This CDR3 is CASSLVGGTNEKLFF. The CDR3 DNA is TGCGCCAGCAGCTTGGTCGGGGGGACTAATGAAAAACTGTTTTTT.

This clone was observed once. The J gene is TRBJ1-1, the V gene TRBV19; weak D call: TRBD1 (6 bases). V was shortened by 6 bases and J by 11 bases, with 16 bases between the two germline ends. This CDR3 region has 12 residues. The germline V gene encodes CDR1 LNHDA and CDR2 SQIVND (reference sequence). CDR3 sequence reads: CASSATGMRAFF. The CDR3, as DNA: TGTGCCAGTAGCGCGACAGGAATGCGGGCTTTCTTT.

The rearrangement joins TRBV19 to TRBJ1-2; 9 bases agree with TRBD1. Germline V lookup: CDR1 LNHDA, CDR2 SQIVND (reference sequence). The CDR3 spans 13 residues. J was trimmed by 5 bases and V by 5 bases; bases with no gene match: 3. CDR3: CASSVGTGYGYTF. The CDR3, as DNA: TGTGCCAGTAGTGTCGGGACAGGGTATGGCTACACCTTC.

The CDR3 region has the DNA TGTGCCAGCAGCTTCTCCGGAGAAGAGACCCAGTACTTC. It encodes CASSFSGEETQYF. The chain is built from TRBV5-5 and TRBJ2-5; unclear D gene. Germline V gene sequence: CDR1 SGHKS, CDR2 YYEKEE (reference sequence). The CDR3 is 13 amino acids. The germline V and J ends were trimmed by 2 bases and 3 bases, with 8 bases remaining between them. Using reference TRBV5-5 and TRBJ2-5 for the parts outside the CDR3, the full variable domain is DAGVTQSPTHLIKTRGQQVTLRCSPISGHKSVSWYQQVLGQGPQFIFQYYEKEERGRGNFPDRFSARQFPNYSSELNVNALLLGDSALYLCASSFSGEETQYFGPGTRLLVL.

The chain joins TRBV11-2 to TRBJ2-1, with 7 bases fitting TRBD1. Germline V gene data show CDR1 as SGHAT and CDR2 as FQNNGV. V shed 3 bases and J 2 bases; nucleotides not matched to a gene: 1. The CDR3 contains 14 residues. CDR3 sequence: CASSLGQTYNEQFF. As DNA, the CDR3 is TGTGCCAGCAGCTTGGGACAGACCTACAATGAGCAGTTCTTC.

The chain is built from TRBV7-9 and TRBJ2-1; tentative D call: TRBD1 (6 bases). Germline V gene data show CDR1 as SEHNR and CDR2 as FQNEAQ (reference sequence). This CDR3 is built from 14 residues. The V end was cut by 5 bases, the J end by 6 bases, with 14 bases between. The CDR3 DNA reads TGTGCCAGCAGCGCAGGGGCCCCTGGCAATGAGCAGTTCTTC. Amino acids: CASSAGAPGNEQFF. Looking up the rest from reference TRBV7-9 and TRBJ2-1 gives the full variable domain: DTGVSQNPRHKITKRGQNVTFRCDPISEHNRLYWYRQTLGQGPEFLTYFQNEAQLEKSRLLSDRFSAERPKGSFSTLEIQRTEQGDSAMYLCASSAGAPGNEQFFGPGTRLTVL.

The V call is TRBV5-6, the J call TRBJ2-4, with D perhaps matching TRBD1 (5 bases). The ends were cut back, 2 bases at V and 0 bases at J, with 9 bases in the middle. The CDR3 contains 15 residues. Germline lookup yields CDR1 SGHDT and CDR2 YYEEEE. The CDR3 region has the DNA TGTGCCAGCAGCTTCAGGGTACTAGCCAAAAACATTCAGTACTTC. Protein sequence: CASSFRVLAKNIQYF. The complete variable domain, with remaining parts taken from reference TRBV5-6 and TRBJ2-4, reads DAGVTQSPTHLIKTRGQQVTLRCSPKSGHDTVSWYQQALGQGPQFIFQYYEEEERQRGNFPDRFSGHQFPNYSSELNVNALLLGDSALYLCASSFRVLAKNIQYFGAGTRLSVL.

This chain connects TRBV7-8 to TRBJ1-5; 10 bases line up with TRBD1. V dropped 5 bases and J dropped 5; count of bases not matched to a gene: 9. This CDR3 region has 16 residues. The germline V gene has CDR1 SGHVS and CDR2 FQNEAQ. CDR3 nucleotides: TGTGCCAGCAGCCCGTACCGGGACAGGGGTTATCAGCCCCAGCATTTT. Translating gives CASSPYRDRGYQPQHF.

The chain links TRBV21-1 to TRBJ2-7; whether TRBD1, the table's D call, matches the DNA was not checked. TRBV21-1 counts as a pseudogene. CDR3 length: 16 residues. The CDR3 DNA reads as TGTGCCAGCAGCAACGAACTGGACAGGGGGCACTACGAGCAGTACTTC. Translated: CASSNELDRGHYEQYF.

The chain couples TRBV7-2 to TRBJ2-2; D is unclear. Germline loops: CDR1 SGHTA, CDR2 FQGNSA. The CDR3 loop spans 13 amino acids. The CDR3 here is CATARTNTGELFF. For the CDR3, the DNA is TGTGCTACTGCCCGAACGAACACCGGGGAGCTGTTTTTT. The whole variable domain, remainder taken from reference TRBV7-2 and TRBJ2-2, is GAGVSQSPSNKVTEKGKDVELRCDPISGHTALYWYRQSLGQGLEFLIYFQGNSAPDKSGLPSDRFSAERTGGSVSTLTIQRTQQEDSAVYLCATARTNTGELFFGEGSRLTVL.

CDR3 in amino acids: CASSQVGGADTQYF. The CDR3 bases are TGTGCCAGCAGCCAAGTAGGGGGGGCAGATACGCAGTATTTT. V gene TRBV14 combines with J gene TRBJ2-3; perhaps TRBD2 as D (7 bases). The germline CDR1 and CDR2 sequences are SGHDN and FVKESK. The V end was cut by 1 base, the J end by 4 bases, with 9 bases between. The CDR3 totals 14 residues.

The genes are TRBV10-3 and TRBJ1-5; D unresolved. Per the germline V gene, CDR1 is ENHRY and CDR2 is SYGVKD. V shed 2 bases and J shed 8 bases, with 13 bases lying between them. The CDR3 loop spans 14 amino acids. The CDR3 DNA follows: TGTGCCATCAGTGAGCCCGGTGTGGGCGAGCCCCAGCATTTT. Translating gives CAISEPGVGEPQHF.

This chain links TRBV4-3 with TRBJ2-1; TRBD1 matches 8 bases. Germline V gene lookup returns CDR1 LGHNA and CDR2 YSLEER. The CDR3 length is 15 residues. Germline trimming cut 4 bases from V and 4 bases from J; bases unmatched to any gene: 6. CDR3 nucleotides: TGCGCCAGCAGCCCAGGGACAGGTGGATACAATGAGCAGTTCTTC. It is translated as CASSPGTGGYNEQFF.

The chain uses TRBV29-1 and TRBJ2-7, with 8 positions matching TRBD1. The CDR3 is made up of 13 amino acids. The V and J ends lost 4 bases and 2 bases, in that order; junction bases with no gene match: 4. Germline CDR1 SQVTM, CDR2 ANQGSEA. CDR3 loop: CSVAGQGPYEQYF. DNA for the CDR3: TGCAGCGTTGCCGGACAGGGTCCCTACGAGCAGTACTTC.

The chain uses TRBV6-6 and TRBJ2-1, with 8 nucleotides matching TRBD2. This CDR3 region has 15 residues. Unmatched junction bases numbered 5, after V lost 2 bases and J lost 5 bases. CDR1 and CDR2 from the germline V gene are MNHNY and SVGAGI (reference sequence). As DNA, the CDR3 is TGTGCCAGCAGTTACGATGTAGCGGGAAACAATGAGCAGTTCTTC. Residues: CASSYDVAGNNEQFF.

V gene TRBV13 combines with J gene TRBJ2-7; TRBD2 matches at 11 bases. V was pared by 3 bases and J by 1 base, with 2 bases of the junction left unmatched. CDR3 length: 15 amino acids. Germline loops: CDR1 PRHDT, CDR2 FYEKMQ (reference sequence). CDR3 coding DNA: TGTGCCAGCAGCTTTAGCGGGAGGGCTTCCTACGAGCAGTACTTC. Its protein product is CASSFSGRASYEQYF. The entire variable domain, with the rest obtained from reference TRBV13 and TRBJ2-7, is as follows: AAGVIQSPRHLIKEKRETATLKCYPIPRHDTVYWYQQGPGQDPQFLISFYEKMQSDKGSIPDRFSAQQFSDYHSELNMSSLELGDSALYFCASSFSGRASYEQYFGPGTRLTVT.

The rearrangement uses TRBV4-2 and TRBJ2-1, with 10 bases fitting TRBD2. CDR3 length: 14 residues. V trimming: 6 bases; J trimming: 9 bases; junction bases outside the gene matches: 8. Germline CDR1 LGHNA, CDR2 YNFKEQ. CDR3 in amino acids: CASSKLAGPAEQFF. CDR3 coding DNA: TGTGCCAGCAGTAAACTAGCGGGACCCGCTGAGCAGTTCTTC.

This sequence joins TRBV3-1 (or the pseudogene TRBV3-2) and TRBJ2-5; the D gene is possibly TRBD2 (6 bases). The germline CDR1 and CDR2 sequences are LGHDT and YNNKEL (reference sequence). This CDR3 comprises 17 residues. Trimming left V 0 bases short and J 3 bases short, with 17 bases between. CDR3 sequence (DNA): TGTGCCAGCAGCCAAGAAAGCAGTGCCGGCGGGAAAGAGACCCAGTACTTC. Protein sequence: CASSQESSAGGKETQYF.

This chain links TRBV27 with TRBJ2-2; 13 nucleotides line up with TRBD2. J lost 5 bases, V lost 5 bases, and 5 bases had no gene match. CDR3 size: 16 residues. CDR1 and CDR2 from the germline V gene are MNHEY and SMNVEV (reference sequence). The CDR3 spells CASSPGTSGTTGELFF. In DNA form, the CDR3 reads TGTGCCAGCAGTCCGGGGACTAGCGGGACGACCGGGGAGCTGTTTTTT.

The CDR3 DNA reads TGTGCCAGCAGCTTAAGTGGACAGGACAGCTCCTACGAGCAGTACTTC. Amino acid sequence: CASSLSGQDSSYEQYF. V and J are TRBV7-9 and TRBJ2-7; 7 nucleotides line up with TRBD1. Germline trimming cut 2 bases from V and 0 bases from J; bases unmatched to any gene: 7. Germline lookup yields CDR1 SEHNR and CDR2 FQNEAQ (reference sequence). This CDR3 has 16 residues.

The chain carries TRBV11-2 and TRBJ2-1, with D uncertain. Trimming stripped 0 bases from V and 4 bases from J, with 4 bases between. The length of the CDR3 is 13 residues. CDR1 is SGHAT, CDR2 FQNNGV, per germline. The CDR3 coding sequence is TGTGCCAGCAGCTTAGATATATACAATGAGCAGTTCTTC. This translates into CASSLDIYNEQFF. Full variable domain (missing parts from reference TRBV11-2 and TRBJ2-1): EAGVAQSPRYKIIEKRQSVAFWCNPISGHATLYWYQQILGQGPKLLIQFQNNGVVDDSQLPKDRFSAERLKGVDSTLKIQPAKLEDSAVYLCASSLDIYNEQFFGPGTRLTVL.

This rearrangement joins TRBV14 to TRBJ2-3; D possibly corresponds to TRBD2 (6 bases). Germline CDR1 reads SGHDN; CDR2 reads FVKESK. V was trimmed by 1 base and J by 0 bases, leaving 14 bases between them. The CDR3 is 17 residues long. The CDR3 sequence is CASSQGGEGTSTDTQYF. In nucleotides, the CDR3 is TGTGCCAGCAGCCAAGGAGGTGAGGGGACTAGCACAGATACGCAGTATTTT. Filled out from reference TRBV14 and TRBJ2-3, the complete variable domain reads EAGVTQFPSHSVIEKGQTVTLRCDPISGHDNLYWYRRVMGKEIKFLLHFVKESKQDESGMPNNRFLAERTGGTYSTLKVQPAELEDSGVYFCASSQGGEGTSTDTQYFGPGTRLTVL.

The chain joins TRBV5-1 to TRBJ2-7, with a possible D match to TRBD1 (6 bases). V was pared by 2 bases and J by 3 bases, with 12 bases between. Germline V gene lookup returns CDR1 SGHRS and CDR2 YFSETQ. The CDR3 is made up of 14 amino acids. CDR3 in amino acids: CASSFWDNGYEQYF. As DNA, the CDR3 is TGCGCCAGCAGCTTTTGGGACAACGGCTACGAGCAGTACTTC.

The chain has TRBV9 and TRBJ2-5; D perhaps matches TRBD2 (6 bases). Trimming took 3 bases from V and 2 from J, leaving 11 bases between them. Germline V CDR1 and CDR2: SGDLS, YYNGEE. The CDR3 length is 14 residues. The DNA for the CDR3 is TGTGCCAGCAGCGAACGGGACTTGCAAGAGACCCAGTACTTC. This translates into CASSERDLQETQYF.

This clone was seen a single time. The rearrangement uses TRBV6-5 and TRBJ1-1; D is undetermined. The CDR3 loop spans 13 amino acids. V lost 8 bases, J lost 0 bases, and 10 bases lay in between. Germline CDR1 and CDR2: MNHEY and SVGAGI. CDR3 bases: TGTGCCAGCTCGGGTCCCATGAACACTGAAGCTTTCTTT. It translates to CASSGPMNTEAFF.

The chain uses TRBV19 and TRBJ2-1; 8 bases map to TRBD2. The CDR3 extends over 14 amino acids. Germline-derived CDR1 and CDR2 are LNHDA and SQIVND (reference sequence). J was trimmed by 6 bases and V by 6 bases; bases with no gene match: 7. The CDR3: CASSGRAGGNEQFF. CDR3 bases: TGTGCCAGTAGCGGGAGGGCCGGAGGCAATGAGCAGTTCTTC.